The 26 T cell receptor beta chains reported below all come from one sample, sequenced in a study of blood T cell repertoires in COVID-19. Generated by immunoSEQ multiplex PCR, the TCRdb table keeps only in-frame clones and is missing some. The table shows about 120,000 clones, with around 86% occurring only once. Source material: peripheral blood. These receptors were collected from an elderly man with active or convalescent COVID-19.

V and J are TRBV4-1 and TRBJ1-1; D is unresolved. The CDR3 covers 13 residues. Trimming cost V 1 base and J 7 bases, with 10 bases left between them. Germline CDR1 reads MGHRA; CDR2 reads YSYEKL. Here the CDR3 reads CASSQGPGVEAFF. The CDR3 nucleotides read TGCGCCAGCAGCCAAGGGCCCGGGGTTGAAGCTTTCTTT.

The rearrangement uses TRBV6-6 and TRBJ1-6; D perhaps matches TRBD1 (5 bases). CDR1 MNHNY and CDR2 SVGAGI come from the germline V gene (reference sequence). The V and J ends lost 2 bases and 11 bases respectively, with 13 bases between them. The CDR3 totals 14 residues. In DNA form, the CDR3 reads TGTGCCAGCAGTTACAGTAGGGGAATAGCACCCCTCCACTTT. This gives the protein CASSYSRGIAPLHF.

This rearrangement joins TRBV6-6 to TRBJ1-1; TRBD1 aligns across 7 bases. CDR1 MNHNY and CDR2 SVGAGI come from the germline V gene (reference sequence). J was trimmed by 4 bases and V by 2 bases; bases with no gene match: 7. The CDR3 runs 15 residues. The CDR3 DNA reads TGTGCCAGCAGTTACAGGCAGGGGGTGGGCACTGAAGCTTTCTTT. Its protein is CASSYRQGVGTEAFF.

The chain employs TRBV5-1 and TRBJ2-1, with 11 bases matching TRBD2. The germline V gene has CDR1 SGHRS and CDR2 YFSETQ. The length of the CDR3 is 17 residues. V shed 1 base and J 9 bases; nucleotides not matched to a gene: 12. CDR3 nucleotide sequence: TGCGCCAGCAGCTTGAGGGGTAGCGGGAGGGCAGGGGGTGAGCAGTTCTTC. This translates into CASSLRGSGRAGGEQFF. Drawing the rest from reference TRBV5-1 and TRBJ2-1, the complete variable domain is KAGVTQTPRYLIKTRGQQVTLSCSPISGHRSVSWYQQTPGQGLQFLFEYFSETQRNKGNFPGRFSGRQFSNSRSEMNVSTLELGDSALYLCASSLRGSGRAGGEQFFGPGTRLTVL.

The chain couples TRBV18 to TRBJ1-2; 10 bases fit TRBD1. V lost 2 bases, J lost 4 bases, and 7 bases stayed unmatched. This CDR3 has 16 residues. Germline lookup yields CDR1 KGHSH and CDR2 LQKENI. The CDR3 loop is CASSPSGQGEVYGYTF. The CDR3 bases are TGTGCCAGCTCACCAAGCGGACAGGGGGAAGTCTATGGCTACACCTTC.

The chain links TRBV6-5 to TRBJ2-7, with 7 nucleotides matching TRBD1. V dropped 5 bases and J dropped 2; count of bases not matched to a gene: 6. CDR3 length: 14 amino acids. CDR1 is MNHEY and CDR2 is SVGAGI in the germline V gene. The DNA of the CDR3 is TGTGCCAGCAGTCCCTGGGACAGTACCTACGAGCAGTACTTC. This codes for CASSPWDSTYEQYF.

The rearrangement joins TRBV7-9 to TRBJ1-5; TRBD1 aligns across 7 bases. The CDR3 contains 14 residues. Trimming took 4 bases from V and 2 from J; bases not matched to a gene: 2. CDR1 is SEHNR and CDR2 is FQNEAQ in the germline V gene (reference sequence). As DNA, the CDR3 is TGTGCCAGCAGCTCTCAGGGGGGCAATCAGCCCCAGCATTTT. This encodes CASSSQGGNQPQHF.

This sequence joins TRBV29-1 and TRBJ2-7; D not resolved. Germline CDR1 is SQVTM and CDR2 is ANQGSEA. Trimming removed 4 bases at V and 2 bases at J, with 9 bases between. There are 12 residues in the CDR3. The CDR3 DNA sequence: TGCAGCGTTGGATGGAGTGCCTACGAGCAGTACTTC. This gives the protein CSVGWSAYEQYF.

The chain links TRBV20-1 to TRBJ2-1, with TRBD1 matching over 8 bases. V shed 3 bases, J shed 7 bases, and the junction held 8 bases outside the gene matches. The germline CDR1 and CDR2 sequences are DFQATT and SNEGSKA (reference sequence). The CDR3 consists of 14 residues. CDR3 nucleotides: TGCAGTGCTAGTAAGCAGGGGGCGCGGAATGAGCAGTTCTTC. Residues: CSASKQGARNEQFF.

CDR3 amino acids: CASSYQAGRYEQYF. The CDR3 nucleotides are TGTGCCAGCAGTTACCAAGCGGGGCGCTACGAGCAGTACTTC. The chain has TRBV6-5 and TRBJ2-7; 7 bases are shared with TRBD2. The CDR3 runs 14 residues. Trimming at V came to 2 bases and at J to 3 bases, leaving 4 bases not matched to a gene. CDR1 and CDR2 (germline): MNHEY, SVGAGI.

The DNA for the CDR3 is TGCAGTGCTAGTCCCGGACAGTATGGAAACACCATATATTTT. Its translation: CSASPGQYGNTIYF. The chain links TRBV20-1 to TRBJ1-3; D possibly corresponds to TRBD1 (6 bases). This CDR3 region has 14 residues. V lost 3 bases to trimming and J lost 3 bases, with 12 bases between them. The germline V gene has CDR1 DFQATT and CDR2 SNEGSKA (reference sequence).

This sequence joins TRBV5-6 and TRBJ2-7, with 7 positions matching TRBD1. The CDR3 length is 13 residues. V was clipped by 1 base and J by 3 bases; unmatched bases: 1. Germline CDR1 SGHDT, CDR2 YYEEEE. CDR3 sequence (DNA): TGTGCCAGCAGCTTGACAGGGGTCTACGAGCAGTACTTC. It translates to CASSLTGVYEQYF.

The DNA of the CDR3 is TGTGCCAGCAGTTCCTACAGGGATACGCAGTATTTT. This gives the protein CASSSYRDTQYF. This rearrangement joins TRBV12-3 or TRBV12-4 to TRBJ2-3; TRBD1 might be the D (5 bases). The CDR3 consists of 12 residues. Trimming took off 4 bases at V and 6 bases at J, with 8 bases between the two ends.

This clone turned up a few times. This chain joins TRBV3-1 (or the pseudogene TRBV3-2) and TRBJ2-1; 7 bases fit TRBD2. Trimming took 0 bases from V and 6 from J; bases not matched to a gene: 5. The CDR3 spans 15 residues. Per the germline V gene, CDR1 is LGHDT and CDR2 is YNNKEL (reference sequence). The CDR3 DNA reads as TGTGCCAGCAGCCAAGATATGGCTAGCGGCAATGAGCAGTTCTTC. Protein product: CASSQDMASGNEQFF.

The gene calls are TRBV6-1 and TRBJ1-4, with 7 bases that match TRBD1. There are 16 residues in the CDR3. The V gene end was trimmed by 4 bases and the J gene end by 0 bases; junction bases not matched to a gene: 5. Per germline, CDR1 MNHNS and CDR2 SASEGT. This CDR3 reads CASSGQGRATNEKLFF. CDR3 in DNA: TGTGCCAGCAGTGGACAGGGAAGGGCAACTAATGAAAAACTGTTTTTT.

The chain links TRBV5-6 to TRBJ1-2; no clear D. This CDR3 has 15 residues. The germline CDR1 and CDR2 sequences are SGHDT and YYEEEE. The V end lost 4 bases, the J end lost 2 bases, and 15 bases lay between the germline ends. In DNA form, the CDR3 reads TGTGCCAGCAGCGCATTCGAGGGCTCCAACTATGGCTACACCTTC. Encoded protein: CASSAFEGSNYGYTF. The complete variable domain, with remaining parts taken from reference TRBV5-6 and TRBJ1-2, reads DAGVTQSPTHLIKTRGQQVTLRCSPKSGHDTVSWYQQALGQGPQFIFQYYEEEERQRGNFPDRFSGHQFPNYSSELNVNALLLGDSALYLCASSAFEGSNYGYTFGSGTRLTVV.

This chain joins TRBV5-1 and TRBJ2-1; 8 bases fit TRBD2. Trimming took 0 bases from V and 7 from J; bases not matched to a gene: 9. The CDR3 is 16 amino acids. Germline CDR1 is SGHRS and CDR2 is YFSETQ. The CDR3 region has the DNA TGCGCCAGCAGCTTGGGTACGGGAGGGCCAACGAATGAGCAGTTCTTC. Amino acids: CASSLGTGGPTNEQFF.

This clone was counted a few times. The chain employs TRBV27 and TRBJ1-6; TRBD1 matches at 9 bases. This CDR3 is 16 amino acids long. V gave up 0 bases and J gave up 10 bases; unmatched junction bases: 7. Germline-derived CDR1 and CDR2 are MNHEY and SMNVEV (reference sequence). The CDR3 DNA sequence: TGTGCCAGCAGTTTATCGTACAGGGGGCGTGAGTCACCCCTCCACTTT. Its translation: CASSLSYRGRESPLHF.

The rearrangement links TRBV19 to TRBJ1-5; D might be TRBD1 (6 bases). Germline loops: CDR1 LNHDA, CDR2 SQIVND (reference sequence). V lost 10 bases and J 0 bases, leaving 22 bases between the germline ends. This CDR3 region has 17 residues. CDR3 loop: CATRGGSALYSNQPQHF. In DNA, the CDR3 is TGTGCCACCCGGGGGGGCAGCGCGCTATATAGCAATCAGCCCCAGCATTTT.

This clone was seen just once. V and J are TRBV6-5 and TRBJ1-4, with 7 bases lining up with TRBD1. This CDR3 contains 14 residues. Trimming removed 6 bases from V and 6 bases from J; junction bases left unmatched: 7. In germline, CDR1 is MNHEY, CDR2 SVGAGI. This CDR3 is CASSWTGGDEKLFF. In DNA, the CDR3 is TGTGCCAGCAGCTGGACAGGAGGGGATGAAAAACTGTTTTTT.

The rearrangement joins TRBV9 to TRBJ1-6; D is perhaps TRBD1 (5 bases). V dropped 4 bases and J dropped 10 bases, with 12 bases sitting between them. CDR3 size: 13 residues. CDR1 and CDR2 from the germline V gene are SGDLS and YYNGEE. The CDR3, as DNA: TGTGCCAGCAGCCCAGGGAATGTCTCACCCCTCCACTTT. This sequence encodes CASSPGNVSPLHF.

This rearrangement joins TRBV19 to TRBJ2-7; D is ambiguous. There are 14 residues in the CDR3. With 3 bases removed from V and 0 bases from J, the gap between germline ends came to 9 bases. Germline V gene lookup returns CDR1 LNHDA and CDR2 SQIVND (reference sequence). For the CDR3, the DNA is TGTGCCAGTAGTATCAAGTCAGTCTCCTACGAGCAGTACTTC. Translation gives CASSIKSVSYEQYF.

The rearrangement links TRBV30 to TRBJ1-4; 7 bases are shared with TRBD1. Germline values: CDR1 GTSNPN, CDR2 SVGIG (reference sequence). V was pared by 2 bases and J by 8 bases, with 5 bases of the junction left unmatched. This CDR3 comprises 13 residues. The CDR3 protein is CAWSRGGAEKLFF. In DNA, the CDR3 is TGTGCCTGGAGTAGAGGGGGCGCCGAAAAACTGTTTTTT. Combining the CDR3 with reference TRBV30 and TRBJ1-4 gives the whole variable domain SQTIHQWPATLVQPVGSPLSLECTVEGTSNPNLYWYRQAAGRGLQLLFYSVGIGQISSEVPQNLSASRPQDRQFILSSKKLLLSDSGFYLCAWSRGGAEKLFFGSGTQLSVL.

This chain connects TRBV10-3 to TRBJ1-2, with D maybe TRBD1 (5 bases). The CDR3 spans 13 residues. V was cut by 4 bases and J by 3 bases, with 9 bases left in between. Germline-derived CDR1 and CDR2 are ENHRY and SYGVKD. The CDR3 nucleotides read TGTGCCATCAGTGGCAGGGATTACTATGGCTACACCTTC. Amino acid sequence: CAISGRDYYGYTF.

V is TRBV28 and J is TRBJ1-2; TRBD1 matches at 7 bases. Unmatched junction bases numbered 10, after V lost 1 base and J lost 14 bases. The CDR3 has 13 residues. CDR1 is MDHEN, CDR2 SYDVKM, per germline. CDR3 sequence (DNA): TGTGCCAGCAGTTTATCTTACAGGGGAATCGGGACCTTC. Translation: CASSLSYRGIGTF.

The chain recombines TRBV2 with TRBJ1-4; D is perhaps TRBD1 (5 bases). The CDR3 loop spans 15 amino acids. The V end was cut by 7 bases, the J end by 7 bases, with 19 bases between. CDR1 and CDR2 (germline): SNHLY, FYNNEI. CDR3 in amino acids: CASTAGRGGGEKLFF. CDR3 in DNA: TGTGCCAGCACCGCGGGGAGGGGAGGTGGTGAAAAACTGTTTTTT. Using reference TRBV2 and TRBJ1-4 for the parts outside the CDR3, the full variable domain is EPEVTQTPSHQVTQMGQEVILRCVPISNHLYFYWYRQILGQKVEFLVSFYNNEISEKSEIFDDQFSVERPDGSNFTLKIRSTKLEDSAMYFCASTAGRGGGEKLFFGSGTQLSVL.